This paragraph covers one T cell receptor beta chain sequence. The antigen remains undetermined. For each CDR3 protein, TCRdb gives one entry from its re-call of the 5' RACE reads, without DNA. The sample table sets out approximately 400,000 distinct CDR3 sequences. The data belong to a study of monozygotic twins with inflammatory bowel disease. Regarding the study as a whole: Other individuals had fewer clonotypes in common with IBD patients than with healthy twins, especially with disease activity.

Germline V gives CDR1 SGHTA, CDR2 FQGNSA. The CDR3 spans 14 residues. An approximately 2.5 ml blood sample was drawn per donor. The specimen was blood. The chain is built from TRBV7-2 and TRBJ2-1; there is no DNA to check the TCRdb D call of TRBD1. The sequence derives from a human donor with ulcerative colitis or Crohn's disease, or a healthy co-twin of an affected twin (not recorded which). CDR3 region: CASSLAWGQGEQFF.